This T cell receptor beta chain stems from a study of blood T cell repertoires in COVID-19. Study information: Italy, Spain and the United States were the sources of the convalescent and acute COVID-19 samples.

Authors' analysis steps: Reference gene primer amplification yielded estimated nucleated cell counts. Method: immunoSEQ multiplex PCR; TCRdb's copy keeps in-frame clones and lacks some. The DNA was the basis for D and trimming; V, J and clone size are from that table. The sample contains around 190,000 clones, 75% to 85% of which appear only once. The participants were between about 18 and 89 years old and came from some 23 US areas. Participant-given clinical history determined each cohort assignment. Germline V gene lookup returns CDR1 SGHNT and CDR2 YENEEA. The ends were cut back, 5 bases at V and 2 bases at J, with 13 bases in the middle. The CDR3 length is 16 residues.

The sequence was collected from a woman between 50 and 59 years old with acute COVID-19. The V and J genes are TRBV11-3 and TRBJ2-6, with D possibly being TRBD1 (5 bases). The sequencing input was PBMCs or T cells enriched from blood (not recorded which). The CDR3 is CASSPRGAPGANVLTF. As DNA, the CDR3 is TGTGCCAGCAGCCCAAGGGGCGCGCCTGGGGCCAACGTCCTGACTTTC.